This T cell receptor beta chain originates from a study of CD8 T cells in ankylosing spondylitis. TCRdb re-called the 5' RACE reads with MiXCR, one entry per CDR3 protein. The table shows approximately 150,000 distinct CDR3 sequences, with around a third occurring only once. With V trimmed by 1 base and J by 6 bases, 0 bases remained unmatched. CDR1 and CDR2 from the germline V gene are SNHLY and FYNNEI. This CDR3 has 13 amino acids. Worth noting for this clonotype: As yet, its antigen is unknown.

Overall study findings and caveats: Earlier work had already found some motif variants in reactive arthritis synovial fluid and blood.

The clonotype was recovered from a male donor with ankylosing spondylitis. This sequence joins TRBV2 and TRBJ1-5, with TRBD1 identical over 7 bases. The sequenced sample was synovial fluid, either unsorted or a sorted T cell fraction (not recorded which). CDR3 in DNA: TGTGCCAGCAGTGAAGGACAGGGTCAGCCCCAGCATTTT. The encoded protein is CASSEGQGQPQHF.